One sample yielded the 25 T cell receptor beta chains listed below, sequenced in a study of identical twins (dated by TCRdb to 2015 to 2016). Library preparation was by 5' RACE. The instrument given in TCRdb is Illumina HiSeq 2000. TCRdb took the public reads, trimmed them with fastp at Q25, ran MiXCR for clone calling and kept in-frame beta chains. Entries are consolidated by CDR3 protein sequence, retaining the most common genes and DNA. A total of 1.5 million or so distinct CDR3 sequences appear in this sample, under 35% of them only once. 0.25% to 0.3% of the sample is in the top ten clones. The sample was cord blood. These receptors were taken from a newborn girl in good health.

CDR3 DNA sequence: TGCGCCAGCAGCATGAGTCGGGTCGGCTCTGGAAACACCATATATTTT. Protein: CASSMSRVGSGNTIYF. The rearrangement joins TRBV5-1 to TRBJ1-3; D call uncertain. Germline V gene data show CDR1 as SGHRS and CDR2 as YFSETQ. This CDR3 is 16 amino acids long. The V end was cut by 4 bases, the J end by 0 bases, with 14 bases between.

The V and J genes are TRBV6-2 or TRBV6-3 and TRBJ2-7; a weak D match, TRBD2 (5 bases). The germline V and J ends were trimmed by 5 bases and 0 bases, with 11 bases remaining between them. The germline V gene has CDR1 MNHEY and CDR2 SVGEGT. CDR3 length: 14 residues. The CDR3 sequence is CASSTRLLSYEQYF. The CDR3 bases are TGTGCCAGCAGTACCCGACTACTCTCCTACGAGCAGTACTTC.

This clonotype was picked up many times. V usage is TRBV6-5 and J usage is TRBJ2-5; possible D gene TRBD2, 5 bases. The V and J ends lost 6 bases and 2 bases respectively, with 19 bases between them. CDR1 MNHEY and CDR2 SVGAGI come from the germline V gene. This CDR3 has 16 residues. The CDR3 loop reads CASRSPRADRQETQYF. In DNA form, the CDR3 reads TGTGCCAGCAGATCCCCGCGGGCGGATCGGCAAGAGACCCAGTACTTC.

This clonotype came up a few times. The chain carries TRBV27 and TRBJ2-2; D uncertain. The CDR3 sequence is 16 residues long. With 3 bases removed from V and 2 bases from J, the gap between germline ends came to 13 bases. CDR1 MNHEY and CDR2 SMNVEV come from the germline V gene (reference sequence). The CDR3 protein is CASSFIRAANTGELFF. In nucleotides, the CDR3 is TGTGCCAGCAGTTTCATCCGGGCCGCTAACACCGGGGAGCTGTTTTTT.

This clonotype was seen more than once but under ten times. This chain links TRBV20-1 with TRBJ2-3, with a possible D match to TRBD2 (6 bases). The germline V and J ends were trimmed by 3 bases and 0 bases, with 16 bases remaining between them. The germline gives CDR1 DFQATT, CDR2 SNEGSKA (reference sequence). The length of the CDR3 is 16 residues. This chain's CDR3 is CSARVGLAKSTDTQYF. The CDR3 DNA sequence: TGCAGTGCTAGGGTCGGGCTAGCGAAAAGCACAGATACGCAGTATTTT.

This clonotype was counted a few times. The chain recombines TRBV11-2 with TRBJ2-3; D remains unclear. The germline V and J ends were trimmed by 4 bases and 4 bases, with 15 bases remaining between them. CDR1 is SGHAT, CDR2 FQNNGV, per germline. The CDR3 length is 15 residues. The CDR3 reads CASSSTPLIADTQYF. The DNA for the CDR3 is TGTGCCAGCAGCTCTACACCACTTATCGCAGATACGCAGTATTTT.

This clonotype was recorded a few times. The J gene is TRBJ2-3, the V gene TRBV6-6; D may be TRBD2 (6 bases). CDR1 is MNHNY and CDR2 is SVGAGI in the germline V gene (reference sequence). The length of the CDR3 is 12 residues. Trimming removed 6 bases at V and 7 bases at J, with 11 bases between. CDR3 sequence (DNA): TGTGCCAGCAGCGGTAGCGGATATACGCAGTATTTT. This encodes CASSGSGYTQYF.

V is TRBV10-3 and J is TRBJ2-7; 8 bases align to TRBD1. Germline CDR1 is ENHRY and CDR2 is SYGVKD. With 0 bases clipped from V and 7 bases from J, the junction kept 14 bases outside the gene matches. CDR3 length: 17 residues. Here the CDR3 DNA reads TGTGCCATCAGTGAGTCGACTCGGGAGACAGGGGTCAATGAGCAGTACTTC. It is translated as CAISESTRETGVNEQYF.

This clonotype was found many times. V is TRBV7-2 and J is TRBJ2-3, with D unclear. This CDR3 contains 13 residues. V was pared by 1 base and J by 11 bases, with 13 bases between. The germline V gene has CDR1 SGHTA and CDR2 FQGNSA. CDR3 DNA sequence: TGTGCCAGCAGCTTAGATCTCCCCAGACAGCAGTATTTT. It translates to CASSLDLPRQQYF.

This chain uses TRBV20-1 with TRBJ1-4, with TRBD1 matching 7 bases. Germline CDR1 reads DFQATT; CDR2 reads SNEGSKA (reference sequence). Trimming cost V 7 bases and J 0 bases; bases outside gene matches: 11. The CDR3 spans 16 residues. The CDR3 is CSGAPGQFATNEKLFF. CDR3 nucleotides: TGCAGTGGCGCACCGGGACAGTTCGCAACTAATGAAAAACTGTTTTTT.

The chain carries TRBV20-1 and TRBJ2-5; TRBD2 agrees at 11 bases. The CDR3 consists of 14 residues. J was trimmed by 5 bases and V by 3 bases; bases with no gene match: 5. The germline V gene encodes CDR1 DFQATT and CDR2 SNEGSKA (reference sequence). CDR3 sequence reads: CSASRLAGWETQYF. The CDR3 DNA sequence: TGCAGTGCTAGTCGACTAGCGGGGTGGGAGACCCAGTACTTC.

This clonotype was counted a few times. This chain joins TRBV21-1 and TRBJ1-4. TRBV21-1 is marked as a pseudogene. This CDR3 has 12 residues. CDR3 in amino acids: CATKRETLKLFF. CDR3 DNA sequence: TGTGCCACCAAGAGGGAGACACTCAAACTGTTTTTT.

In this sample, this clonotype turned up a few times. The rearrangement joins TRBV7-2 to TRBJ2-3; TRBD2 agrees at 13 bases. The germline CDR1 and CDR2 sequences are SGHTA and FQGNSA. The CDR3 is 18 residues long. V was clipped by 1 base and J by 6 bases; unmatched bases: 10. CDR3 nucleotide sequence: TGTGCCAGCAGCTTAGTGGTCCGGACTAGCGGGAGAATGGATACGCAGTATTTT. Residues: CASSLVVRTSGRMDTQYF.

This chain links TRBV28 with TRBJ2-7; weak D call: TRBD2 (6 bases). The CDR3 consists of 15 residues. Trimming shortened V by 6 bases and J by 7 bases, and 22 bases separated the two germline ends. CDR1 and CDR2 (germline): MDHEN, SYDVKM. The CDR3 protein is CASSQARDFHNEQYF. DNA for the CDR3: TGTGCCAGCAGCCAGGCGCGGGACTTTCACAATGAGCAGTACTTC.

In this sample, this clonotype turned up many times. V gene TRBV10-3 combines with J gene TRBJ2-1; unclear D gene. Trimming removed 3 bases from V and 3 bases from J, with 3 bases in between. The CDR3 totals 12 residues. Germline CDR1 ENHRY, CDR2 SYGVKD. The CDR3 DNA is TGTGCCATCAGTGACTACTACAATGAGCAGTTCTTC. Translating gives CAISDYYNEQFF.

The chain is built from TRBV13 and TRBJ1-4, with D uncertain. The length of the CDR3 is 14 residues. Trimming took 5 bases from V and 4 from J, leaving 11 bases between them. Germline V lookup: CDR1 PRHDT, CDR2 FYEKMQ (reference sequence). The CDR3: CASSPDGLNEKLFF. The CDR3 DNA is TGTGCCAGCAGCCCGGACGGTCTTAATGAAAAACTGTTTTTT.

This chain's CDR3 is CASSSRRDWMNTEAFF. The DNA for the CDR3 is TGTGCCAGCAGCTCAAGGAGGGATTGGATGAACACTGAAGCTTTCTTT. The gene calls are TRBV7-2 and TRBJ1-1, with D hard to call. Deletions cut 4 bases from V and 0 bases from J, with 15 bases between. The germline gives CDR1 SGHTA, CDR2 FQGNSA. This CDR3 has 16 amino acids.

This clonotype was seen ten or more times. The rearrangement joins TRBV28 to TRBJ2-6; D uncertain. The germline V gene encodes CDR1 MDHEN and CDR2 SYDVKM. V lost 3 bases to trimming and J lost 0 bases, with 6 bases between them. CDR3 length: 15 amino acids. The CDR3 nucleotides read TGTGCCAGCAGTTTTAAAAGCTCTGGGGCCAACGTCCTGACTTTC. It translates to CASSFKSSGANVLTF. Looking up the rest from reference TRBV28 and TRBJ2-6 gives the full variable domain: DVKVTQSSRYLVKRTGEKVFLECVQDMDHENMFWYRQDPGLGLRLIYFSYDVKMKEKGDIPEGYSVSREKKERFSLILESASTNQTSMYLCASSFKSSGANVLTFGAGSRLTVL.

This chain uses TRBV5-1 with TRBJ2-2; D gene unclear. Looked up from germline, CDR1 is SGHRS and CDR2 is YFSETQ. CDR3 length: 15 amino acids. Trimming cost V 0 bases and J 3 bases, with 9 bases left between them. The CDR3 loop is CASSLGDVDTGELFF. DNA for the CDR3: TGCGCCAGCAGCTTGGGGGATGTGGACACCGGGGAGCTGTTTTTT.

The chain is built from TRBV12-5 and TRBJ2-1, with TRBD2 identical over 16 bases. After removal of 3 bases from V and 10 bases from J, the junction contained 9 bases not matched to a gene. This CDR3 has 17 amino acids. Germline values: CDR1 LGHNT, CDR2 FRNRAP. The DNA for the CDR3 is TGTGCTAGTGGTTTCCAGGGACTAGCGGGGGGGCGAAAAGAGCAGTTCTTC. Its protein product is CASGFQGLAGGRKEQFF.

A few counts support this clonotype. The rearrangement joins TRBV27 to TRBJ1-2, with TRBD1 identical over 7 bases. Germline V CDR1 and CDR2: MNHEY, SMNVEV (reference sequence). The CDR3 consists of 15 residues. With V trimmed by 8 bases and J by 2 bases, 11 bases remained unmatched. The CDR3 sequence is CASVSTFRGNYGYTF. CDR3 coding DNA: TGTGCCAGCGTTTCCACCTTCAGGGGGAACTATGGCTACACCTTC.

The V and J genes are TRBV7-2 and TRBJ2-4; D is perhaps TRBD1 (6 bases). This CDR3 comprises 22 residues. Germline CDR1 and CDR2: SGHTA and FQGNSA. The ends were cut back, 0 bases at V and 0 bases at J, with 27 bases in the middle. CDR3 sequence: CASSLAPSLDRIGSVAKNIQYF. For the CDR3, the DNA is TGTGCCAGCAGCTTAGCTCCCTCCCTGGACAGAATAGGTAGTGTAGCCAAAAACATTCAGTACTTC.

Notes on this clonotype: Since a much larger clone is just one base distant, this may be a read error. V and J are TRBV2 and TRBJ2-4; possible D gene TRBD2, 6 bases. Looked up from germline, CDR1 is SNHLY and CDR2 is FYNNEI. The V gene lost 3 bases and the J gene lost 8 bases, with 14 bases spanning the gap. The CDR3 length is 14 residues. CDR3 sequence: CASSETGREYIQYF. The DNA for the CDR3 is TGTGCCAGCAGTGAGACGGGGCGGGAATACATTCAGTACTTC.

A few counts support this clonotype. The chain uses TRBV6-6 and TRBJ2-1, with D unresolved. Germline CDR1 reads MNHNY; CDR2 reads SVGAGI (reference sequence). This CDR3 is built from 14 residues. V gave up 4 bases and J gave up 2 bases, with 9 bases separating them. Written as DNA, the CDR3 is TGTGCCAGCAGTTCCTTAGGTCCCTACAATGAGCAGTTCTTC. It is translated as CASSSLGPYNEQFF.

This clonotype was detected a few times. The chain uses TRBV27 and TRBJ2-7, with 7 nucleotides matching TRBD1. This CDR3 is built from 15 residues. V shed 3 bases and J 2 bases; nucleotides not matched to a gene: 7. In germline, CDR1 is MNHEY, CDR2 SMNVEV (reference sequence). CDR3 sequence (DNA): TGTGCCAGCAGTTTTAATGCCGGGACAGCCTACGAGCAGTACTTC. Its protein product is CASSFNAGTAYEQYF.